This entry lists 6 T cell receptor beta chains sequenced from one sample in a study of CD8 T cells in ankylosing spondylitis. These TCRs are of unknown antigen specificity. Findings of the study overall: Blood of patients with ankylosing spondylitis appeared to be characterized by a TCR beta motif of eight or nine highly homologous variants.

TCRdb ran MiXCR on the 5' RACE reads and lists one entry per CDR3 protein. The table has around 490,000 distinct CDR3 sequences, approximately 5.3% seen once. Sequencing was carried out using blood, either unsorted or a sorted T cell fraction (not recorded which). These receptors came from a male donor with ankylosing spondylitis.

In its sample, this clonotype was seen many times. The J gene is TRBJ1-1, the V gene TRBV21-1. TRBV21-1 is a recognized pseudogene. The CDR3 is made up of 15 amino acids. CDR3 sequence (DNA): TGTGCCAGCAGCAAAGTGGGAGGGAACGGCACTGAAGCTTTCTTT. As protein: CASSKVGGNGTEAFF.

This clonotype was seen only a few times. The CDR3 DNA reads TGTGCCAGCAGTCGTTGGGGCTGGAGCAATCAGCCCCAGCATTTT. The encoded protein is CASSRWGWSNQPQHF. The J gene is TRBJ1-5, the V gene TRBV27; tentative D call: TRBD1 (5 bases). CDR3 size: 15 residues. The germline V and J ends were trimmed by 5 bases and 1 base, with 12 bases remaining between them. The germline V gene encodes CDR1 MNHEY and CDR2 SMNVEV (reference sequence).

The CDR3 reads CASSPFQEKLFF. The CDR3 nucleotides are TGTGCCAGCAGCCCGTTTCAGGAAAAACTGTTTTTT. This chain links TRBV7-9 with TRBJ1-4; no firm D call. This CDR3 spans 12 amino acids. V lost 5 bases and J lost 8, with 9 bases in between. The germline V gene has CDR1 SEHNR and CDR2 FQNEAQ (reference sequence).

The CDR3 bases are TGCAGTGCAAGCCTGACAGATACGCAGTATTTT. Its protein product is CSASLTDTQYF. The chain is built from TRBV20-1 and TRBJ2-3; D uncertain. The V end lost 6 bases, the J end lost 3 bases, and 7 bases lay between the germline ends. Germline CDR1 reads DFQATT; CDR2 reads SNEGSKA (reference sequence). This CDR3 is 11 amino acids long.

This clonotype was recorded at least ten times. The V and J genes are TRBV6-1 and TRBJ2-5, with 11 positions matching TRBD2. This CDR3 region has 15 residues. CDR1 MNHNS and CDR2 SASEGT come from the germline V gene. V was pared by 7 bases and J by 5 bases, with 9 bases of the junction left unmatched. The DNA of the CDR3 is TGTGCCAGCAATAGGGCTAGCGGGGGGAGGGAGACCCAGTACTTC. The encoded protein is CASNRASGGRETQYF.

This clonotype was counted at least ten times. This chain links TRBV7-2 with TRBJ2-3; 10 nucleotides align to TRBD1. J gave up 3 bases and V 6 bases, and 6 bases lay outside the gene matches. The CDR3 covers 15 residues. Germline CDR1 reads SGHTA; CDR2 reads FQGNSA. The DNA of the CDR3 is TGTGCCAGCAGTAGCCGGACAGGGGGAACAGATACGCAGTATTTT. It is translated as CASSSRTGGTDTQYF. The variable domain in full, completed from reference TRBV7-2 and TRBJ2-3, reads GAGVSQSPSNKVTEKGKDVELRCDPISGHTALYWYRQSLGQGLEFLIYFQGNSAPDKSGLPSDRFSAERTGGSVSTLTIQRTQQEDSAVYLCASSSRTGGTDTQYFGPGTRLTVL.